Described below is a single T cell receptor beta chain sequence and its context. Antigen: not known. The sample originates from a study of cytomegalovirus exposure and HLA in healthy donors. Across the whole study: The 90 to 150 validation repertoires were produced on the same platform as the 670 or so repertoires of the first cohort. This was reported in a later analysis.

The donors were members of the validation cohort, which comprised about 120 subjects and was separate from the first cohort of roughly 700 subjects. Study-wide findings and caveats: Most TCRs appeared rarely, but some public TCRs recurred in many donors.

TCRdb's table, derived via immunoSEQ multiplex PCR, lists solely in-frame clones and lacks some. The table includes about 160,000 clones, 86% detected once. The source material was PBMCs. This receptor was taken from a woman aged 18 to 35 in good health and CMV-seronegative.

CDR3 in amino acids: CASSPRQGATNEKLFF. The CDR3 DNA sequence: TGTGCCAGCAGTCCCAGACAGGGGGCGACTAATGAAAAACTGTTTTTT. V is TRBV25-1 and J is TRBJ1-4; 10 bases line up with TRBD1. Germline lookup yields CDR1 MGHDK and CDR2 SYGVNS. The V and J ends lost 5 bases and 2 bases, in that order; junction bases with no gene match: 5. The CDR3 has 16 residues.